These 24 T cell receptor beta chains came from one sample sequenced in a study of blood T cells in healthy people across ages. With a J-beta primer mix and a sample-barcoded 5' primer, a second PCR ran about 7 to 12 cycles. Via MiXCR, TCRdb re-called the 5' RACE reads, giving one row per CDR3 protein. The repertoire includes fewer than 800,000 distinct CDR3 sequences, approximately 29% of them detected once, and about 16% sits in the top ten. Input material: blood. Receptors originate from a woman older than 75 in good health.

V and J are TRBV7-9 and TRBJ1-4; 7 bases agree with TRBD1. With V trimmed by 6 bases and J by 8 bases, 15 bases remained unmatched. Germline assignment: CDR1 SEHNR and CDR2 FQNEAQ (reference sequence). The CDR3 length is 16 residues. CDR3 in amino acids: CASSSFPGQPWEKLFF. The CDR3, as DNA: TGTGCCAGCAGTTCATTCCCGGGACAGCCTTGGGAAAAACTGTTTTTT.

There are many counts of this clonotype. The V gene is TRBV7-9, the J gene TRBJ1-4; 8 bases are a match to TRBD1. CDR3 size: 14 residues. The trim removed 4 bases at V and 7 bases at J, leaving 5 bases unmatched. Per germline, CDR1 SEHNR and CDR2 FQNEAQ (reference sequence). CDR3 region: CASSYGQGGEKLFF. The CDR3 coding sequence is TGTGCCAGCAGCTACGGACAGGGAGGTGAAAAACTGTTTTTT.

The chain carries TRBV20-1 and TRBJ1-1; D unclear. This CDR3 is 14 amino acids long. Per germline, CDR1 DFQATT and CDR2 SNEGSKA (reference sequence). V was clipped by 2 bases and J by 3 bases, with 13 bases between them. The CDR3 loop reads CSARSAQRDTEAFF. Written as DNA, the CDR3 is TGCAGTGCTAGAAGCGCCCAACGGGACACTGAAGCTTTCTTT.

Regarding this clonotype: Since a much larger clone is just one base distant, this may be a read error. The CDR3 protein is CASSRTADYEQFF. The DNA of the CDR3 is TGTGCCAGCAGCCGGACAGCGGATTACGAGCAGTTCTTC. This chain connects TRBV6-2 or TRBV6-3 to TRBJ2-1; tentatively, D is TRBD1 (6 bases). V dropped 6 bases and J dropped 10 bases, with 16 bases sitting between them. This CDR3 is built from 13 residues. Germline CDR1 and CDR2: MNHEY and SVGEGT.

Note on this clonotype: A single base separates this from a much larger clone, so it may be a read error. This CDR3 is CASSQEWGLADNEQFF. In DNA form, the CDR3 reads TGTGCCAGCAGCCAAGAGTGGGGACTAGCGGACAATGAGCAGTTCTTC. This rearrangement joins TRBV3-1 to TRBJ2-1, with 11 bases matching TRBD2. The CDR3 sequence is 16 residues long. V lost 0 bases and J lost 5; bases outside the gene matches: 3. Germline lookup yields CDR1 LGHDT and CDR2 YNNKEL (reference sequence).

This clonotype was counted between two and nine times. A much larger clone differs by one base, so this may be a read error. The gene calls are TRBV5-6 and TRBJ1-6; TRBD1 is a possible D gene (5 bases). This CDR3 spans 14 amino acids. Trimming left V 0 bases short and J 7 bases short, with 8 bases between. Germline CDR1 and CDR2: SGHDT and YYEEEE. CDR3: CASSLDRLNSPLHF. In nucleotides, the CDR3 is TGTGCCAGCAGCTTGGACAGGTTGAATTCACCCCTCCACTTT.

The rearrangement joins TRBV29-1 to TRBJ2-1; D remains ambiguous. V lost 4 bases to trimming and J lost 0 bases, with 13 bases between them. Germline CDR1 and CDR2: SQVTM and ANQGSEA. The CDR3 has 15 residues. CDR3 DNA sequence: TGCAGCGTTGCGTACAGCCAAGGCTCCTACAATGAGCAGTTCTTC. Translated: CSVAYSQGSYNEQFF.

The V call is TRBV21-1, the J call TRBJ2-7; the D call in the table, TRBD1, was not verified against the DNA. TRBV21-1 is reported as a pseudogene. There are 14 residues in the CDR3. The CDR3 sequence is CATPGQGNYNEQYF. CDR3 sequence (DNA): TGTGCCACCCCGGGACAGGGGAACTACAATGAGCAGTACTTC.

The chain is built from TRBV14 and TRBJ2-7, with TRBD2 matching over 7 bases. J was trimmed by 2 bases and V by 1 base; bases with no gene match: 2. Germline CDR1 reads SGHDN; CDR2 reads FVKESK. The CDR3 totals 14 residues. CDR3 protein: CASSQAAGTYEQYF. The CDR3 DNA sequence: TGTGCCAGCAGCCAAGCAGCGGGAACCTACGAGCAGTACTTC.

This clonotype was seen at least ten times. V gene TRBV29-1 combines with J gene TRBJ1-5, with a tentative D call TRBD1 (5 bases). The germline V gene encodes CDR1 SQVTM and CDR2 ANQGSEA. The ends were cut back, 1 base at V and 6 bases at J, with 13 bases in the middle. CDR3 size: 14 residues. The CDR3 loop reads CSVEAEGTGQPQHF. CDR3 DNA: TGCAGCGTTGAAGCGGAGGGGACGGGTCAGCCCCAGCATTTT.

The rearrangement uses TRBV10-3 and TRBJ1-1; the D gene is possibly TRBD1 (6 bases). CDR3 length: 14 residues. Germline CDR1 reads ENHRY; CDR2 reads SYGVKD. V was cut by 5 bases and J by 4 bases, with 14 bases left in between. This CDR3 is CAISLNGQSTEAFF. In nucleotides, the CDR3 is TGTGCCATCAGTCTAAATGGACAGAGCACTGAAGCTTTCTTT.

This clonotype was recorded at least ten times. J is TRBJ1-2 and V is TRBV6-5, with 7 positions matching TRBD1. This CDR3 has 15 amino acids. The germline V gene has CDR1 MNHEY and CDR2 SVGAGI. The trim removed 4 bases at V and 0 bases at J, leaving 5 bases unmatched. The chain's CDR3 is CASSFFRGTNYGYTF. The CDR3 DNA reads TGTGCCAGCAGTTTTTTCAGGGGGACTAACTATGGCTACACCTTC.

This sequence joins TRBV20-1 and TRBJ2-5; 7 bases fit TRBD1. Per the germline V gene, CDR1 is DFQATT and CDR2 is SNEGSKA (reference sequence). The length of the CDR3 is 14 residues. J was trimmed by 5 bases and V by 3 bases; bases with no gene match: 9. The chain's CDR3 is CSARIQGSGETQYF. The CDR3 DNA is TGCAGTGCTAGGATACAGGGGTCCGGGGAGACCCAGTACTTC.

CDR3 region: CASSLIGYTEAFF. For the CDR3, the DNA is TGTGCCAGCAGCTTAATCGGATACACTGAAGCTTTCTTT. The gene calls are TRBV7-2 and TRBJ1-1; D remains ambiguous. V lost 2 bases and J 3 bases, leaving 7 bases between the germline ends. The germline gives CDR1 SGHTA, CDR2 FQGNSA. The CDR3 consists of 13 residues.

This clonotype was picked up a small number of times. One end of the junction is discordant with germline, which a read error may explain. Written as DNA, the CDR3 is TGTGTCAGCCGGGGACACGAGGACACTGAAGTTTTCTTT. This sequence encodes CVSRGHEDTEVFF. The genes are TRBV28 and TRBJ1-1; D is possibly TRBD1 (6 bases). Germline assignment: CDR1 MDHEN and CDR2 SYDVKM. The CDR3 totals 13 residues.

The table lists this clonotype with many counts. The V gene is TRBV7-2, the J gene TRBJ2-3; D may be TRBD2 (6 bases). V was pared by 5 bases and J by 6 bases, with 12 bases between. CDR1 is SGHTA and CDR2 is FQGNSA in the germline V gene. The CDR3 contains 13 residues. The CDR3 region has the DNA TGTGCCAGCAGCCCACAAGCGGGTGATACGCAGTATTTT. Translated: CASSPQAGDTQYF. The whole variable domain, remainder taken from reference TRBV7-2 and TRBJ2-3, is GAGVSQSPSNKVTEKGKDVELRCDPISGHTALYWYRQSLGQGLEFLIYFQGNSAPDKSGLPSDRFSAERTGGSVSTLTIQRTQQEDSAVYLCASSPQAGDTQYFGPGTRLTVL.

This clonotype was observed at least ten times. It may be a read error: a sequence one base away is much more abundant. CDR3 loop: CASCFGLTSMEQYF. In DNA form, the CDR3 reads TGTGCCAGCTGCTTCGGACTGACCAGCATGGAGCAGTACTTC. The genes are TRBV6-2 or TRBV6-3 and TRBJ2-7; D may be TRBD2 (5 bases). Trimming left V 8 bases short and J 7 bases short, with 21 bases between. Germline V gene sequence: CDR1 MNHEY, CDR2 SVGEGT. The CDR3 length is 14 residues.

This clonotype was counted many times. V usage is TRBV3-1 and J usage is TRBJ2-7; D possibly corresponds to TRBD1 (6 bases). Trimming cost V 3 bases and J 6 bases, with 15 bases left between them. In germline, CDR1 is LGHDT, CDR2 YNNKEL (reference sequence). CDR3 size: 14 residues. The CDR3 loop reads CASSHGTRGSEQYF. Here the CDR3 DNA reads TGTGCCAGCAGCCACGGGACAAGGGGGTCCGAGCAGTACTTC.

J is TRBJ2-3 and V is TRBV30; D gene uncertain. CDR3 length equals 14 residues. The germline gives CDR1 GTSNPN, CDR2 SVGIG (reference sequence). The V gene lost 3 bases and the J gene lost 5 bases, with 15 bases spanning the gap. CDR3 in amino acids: CAWRPEPFEDTQYF. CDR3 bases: TGTGCCTGGAGGCCTGAACCCTTCGAAGATACGCAGTATTTT. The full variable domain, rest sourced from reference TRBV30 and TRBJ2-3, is SQTIHQWPATLVQPVGSPLSLECTVEGTSNPNLYWYRQAAGRGLQLLFYSVGIGQISSEVPQNLSASRPQDRQFILSSKKLLLSDSGFYLCAWRPEPFEDTQYFGPGTRLTVL.

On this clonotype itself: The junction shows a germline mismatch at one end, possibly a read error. Here the CDR3 reads CASSLGGIDTEAFF. CDR3 DNA: TGTGCCAGCAGCTTAGGGGGTATCGACACCGAAGCTTTCTTT. The chain has TRBV7-3 and TRBJ1-1, with D possibly being TRBD1 (5 bases). CDR3 length equals 14 residues. Germline loops: CDR1 SGHTA, CDR2 FQGTGA.

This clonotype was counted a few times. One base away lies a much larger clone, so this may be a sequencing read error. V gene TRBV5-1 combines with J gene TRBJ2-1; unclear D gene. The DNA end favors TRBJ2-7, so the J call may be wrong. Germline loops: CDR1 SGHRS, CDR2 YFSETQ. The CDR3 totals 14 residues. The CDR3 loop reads CASSFLPAYNEQYF. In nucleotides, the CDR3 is TGCGCCAGCAGCTTCCTGCCCGCCTACAATGAGCAGTACTTC.

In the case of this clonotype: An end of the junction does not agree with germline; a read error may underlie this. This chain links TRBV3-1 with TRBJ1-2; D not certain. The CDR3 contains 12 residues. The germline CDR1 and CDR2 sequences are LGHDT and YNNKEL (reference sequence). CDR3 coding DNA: TGTGCCAGCAACCAAGATGACGTTGGCTACACCTTC. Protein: CASNQDDVGYTF.

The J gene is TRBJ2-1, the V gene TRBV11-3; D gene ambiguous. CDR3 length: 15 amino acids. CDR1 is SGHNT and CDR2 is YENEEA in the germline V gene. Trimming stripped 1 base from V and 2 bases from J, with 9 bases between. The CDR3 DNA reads TGTGCCAGCAGCTTAGCCGGGTTTACCTACAATGAGCAGTTCTTC. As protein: CASSLAGFTYNEQFF.

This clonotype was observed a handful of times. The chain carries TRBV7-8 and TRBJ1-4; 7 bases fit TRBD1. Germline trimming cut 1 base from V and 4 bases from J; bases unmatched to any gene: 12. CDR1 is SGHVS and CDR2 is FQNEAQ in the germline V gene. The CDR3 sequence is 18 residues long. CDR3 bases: TGTGCCAGCAGCTTAGGTGGAGTGGGACAGACGATTAATGAAAAACTGTTTTTT. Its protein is CASSLGGVGQTINEKLFF.